This passage covers 24 T cell receptor beta chains from one sample sequenced in a study of blood T cells in healthy people across ages. Next came a second PCR, run for 7 to 11 cycles, which used a sample-barcoded 5' primer along with a J-beta primer mix. TCRdb re-called the 5' RACE reads through MiXCR, storing one row per CDR3 protein. The sample gives hundreds of thousands of distinct CDR3 sequences, nearly 60% of which show up once; roughly 20% is in the top ten. Sequenced material: blood. The receptors were sampled from a man aged 25-45 years in good health.

The rearrangement uses TRBV29-1 and TRBJ2-5, with 9 bases matching TRBD1. Germline V gene lookup returns CDR1 SQVTM and CDR2 ANQGSEA. The CDR3 extends over 13 amino acids. Trimming at V came to 4 bases and at J to 7 bases, leaving 7 bases not matched to a gene. The CDR3 spells CSVGLQGAGTQYF. The CDR3 nucleotides are TGCAGCGTTGGATTACAGGGGGCCGGGACCCAGTACTTC.

This clonotype has more than one count but fewer than ten. Since a much larger clone is just one base distant, this may be a read error. The genes are TRBV7-2 and TRBJ2-1; D not certain. Germline V lookup: CDR1 SGHTA, CDR2 FQGNSA. The CDR3 spans 11 residues. Deletions cut 5 bases from V and 9 bases from J, with 8 bases between. CDR3 residues: CASSQITEQFF. The CDR3 coding sequence is TGTGCCAGCAGCCAAATCACTGAGCAGTTCTTC. Looking up the rest from reference TRBV7-2 and TRBJ2-1 gives the full variable domain: GAGVSQSPSNKVTEKGKDVELRCDPISGHTALYWYRQSLGQGLEFLIYFQGNSAPDKSGLPSDRFSAERTGGSVSTLTIQRTQQEDSAVYLCASSQITEQFFGPGTRLTVL.

This clonotype was found a few times. V usage is TRBV7-2 and J usage is TRBJ1-1; no definite D call. Trimming removed 2 bases at V and 1 base at J, with 11 bases between. The CDR3 spans 15 residues. Germline V gene sequence: CDR1 SGHTA, CDR2 FQGNSA. The CDR3 nucleotides are TGTGCCAGCAGCTTATCCCTGGTGGCGAACACTGAAGCTTTCTTT. It specifies CASSLSLVANTEAFF.

The gene calls are TRBV18 and TRBJ2-7, with 11 positions matching TRBD1. The CDR3 is 16 amino acids. Trimming removed 1 base from V and 4 bases from J; junction bases left unmatched: 6. Germline lookup yields CDR1 KGHSH and CDR2 LQKENI. CDR3 sequence: CASSPRAGTGGYEQYF. The CDR3 DNA reads TGTGCCAGCTCACCACGGGCCGGGACAGGGGGGTACGAGCAGTACTTC. Combining the CDR3 with reference TRBV18 and TRBJ2-7 gives the whole variable domain NAGVMQNPRHLVRRRGQEARLRCSPMKGHSHVYWYRQLPEEGLKFMVYLQKENIIDESGMPKERFSAEFPKEGPSILRIQQVVRGDSAAYFCASSPRAGTGGYEQYFGPGTRLTVT.

This clonotype turned up a few times. The V call is TRBV6-5, the J call TRBJ2-7; D call uncertain. The CDR3 has 12 amino acids. Trimming removed 4 bases at V and 4 bases at J, with 8 bases between. Looked up from germline, CDR1 is MNHEY and CDR2 is SVGAGI. The CDR3: CASSSTQYEQYF. The DNA for the CDR3 is TGTGCCAGCAGTTCGACACAGTACGAGCAGTACTTC.

The V call is TRBV20-1, the J call TRBJ2-5; D tentatively fits TRBD1 or TRBD2 (6 bases each). This CDR3 contains 13 residues. Between the trimmed V and J ends, which lost 4 bases and 3 bases, there was a span of 12 bases. Germline CDR1 is DFQATT and CDR2 is SNEGSKA (reference sequence). The CDR3, as DNA: TGCAGTGCTACCGGGGGCCCAAAAGAGACCCAGTACTTC. Translated: CSATGGPKETQYF.

The chain has TRBV11-2 and TRBJ1-4; perhaps TRBD1 as D (6 bases). The CDR3 contains 13 residues. Looked up from germline, CDR1 is SGHAT and CDR2 is FQNNGV. Trimming stripped 4 bases from V and 6 bases from J, with 9 bases between. The CDR3 reads CASSYRQDEKLFF. The DNA for the CDR3 is TGTGCCAGCAGCTACCGACAGGATGAAAAACTGTTTTTT.

V and J are TRBV25-1 and TRBJ2-5; 9 positions agree with TRBD1. Germline values: CDR1 MGHDK, CDR2 SYGVNS. CDR3 length equals 17 residues. Trimming took 4 bases from V and 1 from J; bases not matched to a gene: 10. CDR3 protein: CASSGFAATGGQETQYF. The CDR3 bases are TGTGCCAGCAGTGGGTTCGCCGCGACAGGGGGCCAAGAGACCCAGTACTTC. Full variable domain (rest looked up from reference TRBV25-1 and TRBJ2-5): EADIYQTPRYLVIGTGKKITLECSQTMGHDKMYWYQQDPGMELHLIHYSYGVNSTEKGDLSSESTVSRIRTEHFPLTLESARPSHTSQYLCASSGFAATGGQETQYFGPGTRLLVL.

This clonotype was seen more than once but under ten times. V gene TRBV5-6 combines with J gene TRBJ2-4; weak D call: TRBD1 (6 bases). The CDR3 runs to 15 residues. Trimming stripped 4 bases from V and 0 bases from J, with 11 bases between. Germline values: CDR1 SGHDT, CDR2 YYEEEE. CDR3: CASSRTELAKNIQYF. The CDR3 DNA follows: TGTGCCAGCAGCAGGACAGAACTAGCCAAAAACATTCAGTACTTC.

The V and J genes are TRBV5-1 and TRBJ2-7; D perhaps matches TRBD1 (6 bases). Germline lookup yields CDR1 SGHRS and CDR2 YFSETQ. Deletions cut 2 bases from V and 4 bases from J, with 16 bases between. The CDR3 is made up of 15 amino acids. The CDR3 sequence is CASSLDRPSEYEQYF. Here the CDR3 DNA reads TGCGCCAGCAGCTTAGACAGGCCTTCTGAGTACGAGCAGTACTTC.

The chain combines TRBV29-1 with TRBJ1-1; 9 positions agree with TRBD1. The CDR3 length is 12 residues. Germline V CDR1 and CDR2: SQVTM, ANQGSEA. V lost 6 bases to trimming and J lost 6 bases; unmatched junction nucleotides: 5. CDR3 nucleotide sequence: TGCAGCGTCGGACAGGGGAGTTCTGAAGCTTTCTTT. This codes for CSVGQGSSEAFF. Full variable domain (outside the CDR3, taken from reference TRBV29-1 and TRBJ1-1): SAVISQKPSRDICQRGTSLTIQCQVDSQVTMMFWYRQQPGQSLTLIATANQGSEATYESGFVIDKFPISRPNLTFSTLTVSNMSPEDSSIYLCSVGQGSSEAFFGQGTRLTVV.

The chain is built from TRBV6-5 and TRBJ2-5; the match to TRBD1 covers 7 bases. The germline V gene encodes CDR1 MNHEY and CDR2 SVGAGI. The CDR3 totals 14 residues. V was clipped by 6 bases and J by 11 bases; unmatched bases: 15. The CDR3 here is CASRDRRTSNEQYF. The CDR3 region has the DNA TGTGCCAGCAGGGACAGGCGGACGAGCAATGAGCAGTACTTC.

The chain joins TRBV12-3 or TRBV12-4 to TRBJ2-5; 11 bases map to TRBD2. After removal of 5 bases from V and 2 bases from J, the junction contained 22 bases not matched to a gene. This CDR3 spans 21 amino acids. The CDR3 sequence is CASSTPLYQLAGGHVQETQYF. CDR3 DNA: TGTGCCAGCAGTACTCCTCTCTACCAATTAGCGGGGGGGCATGTGCAAGAGACCCAGTACTTC.

This clonotype was seen a handful of times. This rearrangement joins TRBV4-3 to TRBJ2-1, with 7 bases matching TRBD2. CDR3 length equals 16 residues. J gave up 3 bases and V 3 bases, and 8 bases lay outside the gene matches. In germline, CDR1 is LGHNA, CDR2 YSLEER. CDR3 nucleotide sequence: TGCGCCAGCAGCCAGTACGGGAGGCAGGGCTACAATGAGCAGTTCTTC. Translation gives CASSQYGRQGYNEQFF.

CDR3 in DNA: TGCGCCAGCAGCTTGAGTTGGAGCCAAGAGACCCAGTACTTC. Protein product: CASSLSWSQETQYF. The chain carries TRBV5-1 and TRBJ2-5; no clear D. V shed 1 base and J shed 1 base, with 8 bases lying between them. The CDR3 covers 14 residues. CDR1 and CDR2 from the germline V gene are SGHRS and YFSETQ.

V gene TRBV28 combines with J gene TRBJ2-7; D uncertain. V was pared by 3 bases and J by 0 bases, with 9 bases between. CDR1 and CDR2 (germline): MDHEN, SYDVKM. The CDR3 loop spans 14 amino acids. For the CDR3, the DNA is TGTGCCAGCAGTTTCGGAATCGGCTCCTACGAGCAGTACTTC. This encodes CASSFGIGSYEQYF.

The sample holds a few counts of this clonotype. The gene calls are TRBV12-3 or TRBV12-4 and TRBJ2-1, with 9 bases lining up with TRBD2. This CDR3 is built from 14 residues. V was pared by 5 bases and J by 9 bases, with 8 bases of the junction left unmatched. The CDR3 protein is CASSLAGGLCEQFF. The DNA of the CDR3 is TGTGCCAGCAGTCTGGCGGGGGGGCTCTGTGAGCAGTTCTTC.

This clonotype was counted a few times. This sequence joins TRBV6-6 and TRBJ1-5; D is perhaps TRBD1 (5 bases). The germline V gene has CDR1 MNHNY and CDR2 SVGAGI (reference sequence). The CDR3 consists of 14 residues. V shed 7 bases and J shed 3 bases, with 13 bases lying between them. The DNA for the CDR3 is TGTGCCAGCATCCTCGGGGCTACCAATCAGCCCCAGCATTTT. It yields the protein CASILGATNQPQHF.

This chain links TRBV2 with TRBJ2-6; no clear D gene. The germline CDR1 and CDR2 sequences are SNHLY and FYNNEI. This CDR3 is built from 15 residues. The V end was cut by 4 bases, the J end by 0 bases, with 7 bases between. CDR3 in DNA: TGTGCCAGCAGTGGTCAGCGCTCTGGGGCCAACGTCCTGACTTTC. It is translated as CASSGQRSGANVLTF.

This clonotype was seen only a few times. The rearrangement joins TRBV5-1 to TRBJ2-5; 7 positions match TRBD1. CDR1 SGHRS and CDR2 YFSETQ come from the germline V gene. The CDR3 extends over 13 amino acids. V dropped 3 bases and J dropped 5; count of bases not matched to a gene: 4. CDR3 protein: CASSWDSGETQYF. The CDR3 coding sequence is TGCGCCAGCAGCTGGGACAGTGGGGAGACCCAGTACTTC.

J is TRBJ1-2 and V is TRBV6-5, with 7 nucleotides matching TRBD1. CDR1 is MNHEY and CDR2 is SVGAGI in the germline V gene. V shed 0 bases and J 1 base; nucleotides not matched to a gene: 11. This CDR3 is 18 amino acids long. CDR3: CASSYSPGGTGVNYGYTF. In DNA form, the CDR3 reads TGTGCCAGCAGTTACTCCCCGGGTGGAACAGGGGTTAACTATGGCTACACCTTC.

The chain links TRBV6-5 to TRBJ2-3; 7 nucleotides line up with TRBD1. Trimming cost V 5 bases and J 2 bases; bases outside gene matches: 7. CDR1 is MNHEY, CDR2 SVGAGI, per germline. The CDR3 runs to 15 residues. DNA for the CDR3: TGTGCCAGCAGTCGTCTGACAGGGTCCACAGATACGCAGTATTTT. Protein: CASSRLTGSTDTQYF.

V gene TRBV3-1 combines with J gene TRBJ2-1; D possibly corresponds to TRBD2 (6 bases). In germline, CDR1 is LGHDT, CDR2 YNNKEL (reference sequence). The ends were cut back, 2 bases at V and 10 bases at J, with 12 bases in the middle. The CDR3 is 13 amino acids. The chain's CDR3 is CASSQLTGVEQFF. The CDR3 coding sequence is TGTGCCAGCAGCCAATTGACGGGAGTCGAGCAGTTCTTC.

The V and J genes are TRBV12-3 or TRBV12-4 and TRBJ2-1; 8 nucleotides match TRBD2. The CDR3 covers 12 residues. Trimming took 6 bases from V and 13 from J; bases not matched to a gene: 8. CDR3 sequence (DNA): TGTGCCAGCAGAACTAGCGGAGAGACCCAGTTCTTC. It encodes CASRTSGETQFF.